This paragraph reports one TCR beta chain. Its antigen remains unidentified. Donors comprised only Caucasian adults living in Nashville, Tennessee. The protocol was immunoSEQ multiplex PCR, while the TCRdb copy is restricted to in-frame clones and leaves out a portion. The sample lists some 2.3 million clones, just over 90% occurring once. The sample is drawn from a study of shared clonotypes between healthy human individuals. The germline gives CDR1 MDHEN, CDR2 SYDVKM. The V and J ends lost 6 bases and 7 bases respectively, with 15 bases between them. The CDR3 is 14 residues long. General observations from the study: Inspection by rarefaction showed sorted-subset sequencing to be incomplete despite large depth.

Sequencing was done on a sample of naive CD4+ T cells from PBMCs. As for subset: CD45RA+ positively selected. This clonotype was obtained from a man between 18 and 29 years old in good health. Some clones in this sample may be carry-over from other donors' samples. The rearrangement joins TRBV28 to TRBJ1-4; a possible D gene is TRBD1 (5 bases). The CDR3 DNA reads as TGTGCCAGCAGCCGTGGGGGGGGTGGTGAAAAACTGTTTTTT. Its translation is CASSRGGGGEKLFF.